This T cell receptor beta chain was obtained from a study of blood T cell repertoires in COVID-19. Method: immunoSEQ multiplex PCR; TCRdb's copy keeps in-frame clones and lacks some. The sample contains about 130,000 clones, roughly 80% of which appear only once. V dropped 2 bases and J dropped 9; count of bases not matched to a gene: 10. CDR1 MNHEY and CDR2 SVGAGI come from the germline V gene. The CDR3 spans 16 residues. Material: PBMCs or T cells enriched from blood (not recorded which). The genes are TRBV6-5 and TRBJ2-1; the match to TRBD1 covers 10 bases. The TCR sequence derives from a man aged 45-65 years who had recovered from COVID-19. CDR3 sequence (DNA): TGTGCCAGCAGTTACGGCCCCGGGACAGGGGTGGGTGAGCAGTTCTTC. It yields the protein CASSYGPGTGVGEQFF.